The entry below describes one T cell receptor beta chain. A universal primer site was incorporated via template switching, and the cDNA contained unique molecular identifiers. TCRdb called the 5' RACE reads again in MiXCR, with one record for every CDR3 protein. Altogether 350,000 to 500,000 distinct CDR3 sequences are present, about a fifth being singletons, with the ten largest covering about 12%. Each donor (without exception) was a healthy Caucasian. The sample belongs to a study of identical twins. The clonotype originates from a man aged 45-65 years in good health. The source material was naive T cells sorted from blood.

The CDR3, as DNA: TGTGCCAGCAGCTTATTCGCGGGGACTTCTGTATACAATGAGCAGTTCTTC. Its translation is CASSLFAGTSVYNEQFF. The rearrangement links TRBV7-2 to TRBJ2-1; D may be TRBD2 (6 bases). The CDR3 length is 17 residues. Trimming left V 2 bases short and J 4 bases short, with 18 bases between. Germline V CDR1 and CDR2: SGHTA, FQGNSA. The full variable domain, completed using reference TRBV7-2 and TRBJ2-1, is GAGVSQSPSNKVTEKGKDVELRCDPISGHTALYWYRQSLGQGLEFLIYFQGNSAPDKSGLPSDRFSAERTGGSVSTLTIQRTQQEDSAVYLCASSLFAGTSVYNEQFFGPGTRLTVL.